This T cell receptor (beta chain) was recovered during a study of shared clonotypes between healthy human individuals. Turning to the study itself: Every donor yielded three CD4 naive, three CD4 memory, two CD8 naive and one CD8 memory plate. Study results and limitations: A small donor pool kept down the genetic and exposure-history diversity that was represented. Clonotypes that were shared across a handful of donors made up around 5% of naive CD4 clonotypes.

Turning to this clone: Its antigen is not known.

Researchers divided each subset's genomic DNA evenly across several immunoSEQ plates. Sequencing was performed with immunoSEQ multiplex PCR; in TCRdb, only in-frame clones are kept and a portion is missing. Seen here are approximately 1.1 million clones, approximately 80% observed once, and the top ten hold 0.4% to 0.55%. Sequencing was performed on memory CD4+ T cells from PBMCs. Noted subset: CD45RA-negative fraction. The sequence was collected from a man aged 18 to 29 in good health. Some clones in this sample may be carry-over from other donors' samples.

The CDR3 bases are TGCAGCGTTGAAACCGGACAGGGGGCGCAGGCTCCAGATACGCAGTATTTT. It translates to CSVETGQGAQAPDTQYF. The chain couples TRBV29-1 to TRBJ2-3, with 11 bases aligning to TRBD1. This CDR3 is built from 17 residues. Germline V gives CDR1 SQVTM, CDR2 ANQGSEA. Unmatched junction bases numbered 11, after V lost 2 bases and J lost 4 bases.